This T cell receptor (beta chain) was found in a study of T cells in Graves' hyperthyroidism and ophthalmopathy. What was amplified from RNA transcripts were TCR beta CDR3 regions. In the first-round RT-PCR of the TCR CDR3, the HTBI primer set was used. TCRdb analysed the multiplex PCR reads with MiXCR anew, one entry per CDR3 protein. The sample shows about 460,000 distinct CDR3 sequences, approximately 23% of them seen only once. Ophthalmopathy patients showed a Clinical Activity Score of at least 3, NOSPECS grade of at least 4 and duration under 3 months. This CDR3 has 13 residues. J was trimmed by 8 bases and V by 4 bases; bases with no gene match: 6. CDR1 SGDLS and CDR2 YYNGEE come from the germline V gene.

The rearrangement uses TRBV9 and TRBJ2-3; TRBD2 agrees at 8 bases. Sequenced: blood. This TCR came from a woman in her 70s with Graves' ophthalmopathy. CDR3 loop: CASSPISGSTQYF. In nucleotides, the CDR3 is TGTGCCAGCAGCCCTATCAGCGGGAGTACGCAGTATTTT.